This entry lists 19 T cell receptor beta chains sequenced from one sample in a study of CD8 T cells in ankylosing spondylitis. TCRdb reanalysed the 5' RACE reads using MiXCR and keeps one entry per CDR3 protein. The sample holds under 7,000 distinct CDR3 sequences, 2.1% seen once. Specimen: blood, either unsorted or a sorted T cell fraction (not recorded which). The receptors originated from a male donor with ankylosing spondylitis or in good health (not recorded which).

Many counts were recorded for this clonotype. The rearrangement joins TRBV5-1 to TRBJ2-3, with 8 bases aligning to TRBD2. The CDR3 totals 18 residues. V lost 4 bases, J lost 4 bases, and 17 bases stayed unmatched. CDR1 and CDR2 (germline): SGHRS, YFSETQ. The CDR3 protein is CASSPTHRAGAGADTQYF. The CDR3 nucleotides read TGCGCCAGCAGCCCTACCCACCGAGCGGGAGCGGGGGCAGATACGCAGTATTTT.

The chain couples TRBV9 to TRBJ2-7, with D unresolved. The germline V gene encodes CDR1 SGDLS and CDR2 YYNGEE. This CDR3 is built from 15 residues. V lost 0 bases and J 0 bases, leaving 10 bases between the germline ends. CDR3 coding DNA: TGTGCCAGCAGCGTAGATCTAACGAGCTCCTACGAGCAGTACTTC. It translates to CASSVDLTSSYEQYF.

This clonotype was recorded many times. The gene calls are TRBV9 and TRBJ2-1; D call uncertain. The CDR3 extends over 16 amino acids. Germline V gene sequence: CDR1 SGDLS, CDR2 YYNGEE. Between the trimmed V and J ends, which lost 2 bases and 6 bases, there was a span of 18 bases. CDR3 residues: CASSVPPRVLGNEQFF. The CDR3 DNA reads TGTGCCAGCAGCGTCCCTCCTAGGGTCCTCGGCAATGAGCAGTTCTTC.

In its sample, this clonotype is medium-sized (0.01 to 0.1%). This chain links TRBV9 with TRBJ2-1, with TRBD2 identical over 8 bases. This CDR3 has 18 amino acids. V was clipped by 0 bases and J by 2 bases; unmatched bases: 10. Germline CDR1 SGDLS, CDR2 YYNGEE. The CDR3 loop reads CASSVEWEGLGAYNEQFF. The CDR3 DNA sequence: TGTGCCAGCAGCGTAGAATGGGAGGGACTAGGAGCCTACAATGAGCAGTTCTTC.

There are many counts of this clonotype. This sequence joins TRBV9 and TRBJ1-5; no reliable D call. Trimming took off 3 bases at V and 5 bases at J, with 15 bases between the two ends. From germline, CDR1 is SGDLS and CDR2 YYNGEE. This CDR3 has 15 residues. DNA of the CDR3: TGTGCCAGCAGCGCCGCCGGGATCCACTATCAGCCCCAGCATTTT. This gives the protein CASSAAGIHYQPQHF.

The sample holds many counts of this clonotype. The genes are TRBV9 and TRBJ2-5; TRBD1 is a possible D gene (5 bases). V lost 3 bases and J 3 bases, leaving 21 bases between the germline ends. The CDR3 extends over 17 amino acids. Germline loops: CDR1 SGDLS, CDR2 YYNGEE. The CDR3: CASSAPSGRDIKETQYF. The CDR3 DNA sequence: TGTGCCAGCAGCGCCCCCTCGGGCAGGGATATAAAAGAGACCCAGTACTTC.

This clonotype has at least ten counts. In nucleotides, the CDR3 is TGTGCCAGCAGCCCGGCTGTGGGAGTATTGCTCGAGCAGTACTTC. Translated, it gives CASSPAVGVLLEQYF. The chain employs TRBV9 and TRBJ2-7, with D possibly TRBD2 on 5 matching bases. V lost 4 bases and J 6 bases, leaving 20 bases between the germline ends. The CDR3 runs 15 residues. In germline, CDR1 is SGDLS, CDR2 YYNGEE.

This clonotype was observed at least ten times. The chain uses TRBV9 and TRBJ2-1; either TRBD1 or TRBD2 may fit D (5 bases each). The germline CDR1 and CDR2 sequences are SGDLS and YYNGEE. The length of the CDR3 is 16 residues. Deletions cut 4 bases from V and 0 bases from J, with 14 bases between. The CDR3, as DNA: TGTGCCAGCAGCCCCCGGGGCACCAGCTCCTACAATGAGCAGTTCTTC. It encodes CASSPRGTSSYNEQFF. Full variable domain (remainder filled in from reference TRBV9 and TRBJ2-1): DSGVTQTPKHLITATGQRVTLRCSPRSGDLSVYWYQQSLDQGLQFLIQYYNGEERAKGNILERFSAQQFPDLHSELNLSSLELGDSALYFCASSPRGTSSYNEQFFGPGTRLTVL.

This clonotype is labeled as medium-sized. V usage is TRBV9 and J usage is TRBJ2-7; D unresolved. The CDR3 is made up of 14 amino acids. The germline gives CDR1 SGDLS, CDR2 YYNGEE. V was pared by 0 bases and J by 2 bases, with 9 bases between. The CDR3 sequence: CASSVAAGTYEQYF. CDR3 DNA: TGTGCCAGCAGCGTAGCGGCCGGCACCTACGAGCAGTACTTC. Drawing the rest from reference TRBV9 and TRBJ2-7, the complete variable domain is DSGVTQTPKHLITATGQRVTLRCSPRSGDLSVYWYQQSLDQGLQFLIQYYNGEERAKGNILERFSAQQFPDLHSELNLSSLELGDSALYFCASSVAAGTYEQYFGPGTRLTVT.

This clonotype is medium-sized (0.01 to 0.1%). This chain joins TRBV9 and TRBJ2-7; D is undetermined. Trimming left V 3 bases short and J 1 base short, with 5 bases between. The CDR3 has 12 residues. Germline CDR1 reads SGDLS; CDR2 reads YYNGEE. Here the CDR3 DNA reads TGTGCCAGCAGCGGCCTATCCTACGAGCAGTACTTC. This codes for CASSGLSYEQYF.

This clonotype was found many times. The chain is built from TRBV9 and TRBJ1-1; 7 bases are shared with TRBD1. V lost 0 bases, J lost 3 bases, and 8 bases stayed unmatched. CDR3 size: 16 residues. CDR1 SGDLS and CDR2 YYNGEE come from the germline V gene. CDR3 sequence: CASSVEDRAVYTEAFF. DNA for the CDR3: TGTGCCAGCAGCGTAGAAGACAGGGCGGTATACACTGAAGCTTTCTTT.

This clonotype ranks as medium-sized (0.01 to 0.1%). V gene TRBV9 combines with J gene TRBJ2-3; TRBD1 agrees at 9 bases. V dropped 0 bases and J dropped 3; count of bases not matched to a gene: 5. The length of the CDR3 is 16 residues. CDR1 is SGDLS and CDR2 is YYNGEE in the germline V gene. The CDR3 is CASSVDGGQGTDTQYF. DNA of the CDR3: TGTGCCAGCAGCGTAGATGGAGGACAGGGGACAGATACGCAGTATTTT. Variable domain in full (rest from reference TRBV9 and TRBJ2-3): DSGVTQTPKHLITATGQRVTLRCSPRSGDLSVYWYQQSLDQGLQFLIQYYNGEERAKGNILERFSAQQFPDLHSELNLSSLELGDSALYFCASSVDGGQGTDTQYFGPGTRLTVL.

Only a few counts were recorded for this clonotype. This rearrangement joins TRBV9 to TRBJ2-1; D remains unclear. The CDR3 runs 16 residues. CDR1 is SGDLS and CDR2 is YYNGEE in the germline V gene. V gave up 0 bases and J gave up 2 bases, with 12 bases separating them. Here the CDR3 DNA reads TGTGCCAGCAGCGTAGTTTTGGGTGGGGCCTACAATGAGCAGTTCTTC. It yields the protein CASSVVLGGAYNEQFF. Filled out from reference TRBV9 and TRBJ2-1, the complete variable domain reads DSGVTQTPKHLITATGQRVTLRCSPRSGDLSVYWYQQSLDQGLQFLIQYYNGEERAKGNILERFSAQQFPDLHSELNLSSLELGDSALYFCASSVVLGGAYNEQFFGPGTRLTVL.

In its sample, this clonotype was seen many times. The chain uses TRBV9 and TRBJ1-6, with TRBD1 identical over 7 bases. With V trimmed by 2 bases and J by 5 bases, 1 base remained unmatched. Germline V gene lookup returns CDR1 SGDLS and CDR2 YYNGEE. The CDR3 totals 14 residues. As DNA, the CDR3 is TGTGCCAGCAGCGTTACAGGGGATAATTCACCCCTCCACTTT. Translating it yields CASSVTGDNSPLHF.

In this sample, this clonotype turned up many times. V gene TRBV9 combines with J gene TRBJ2-1; 13 nucleotides match TRBD2. V lost 3 bases and J lost 8; bases outside the gene matches: 8. The CDR3 has 16 amino acids. Germline V CDR1 and CDR2: SGDLS, YYNGEE. This CDR3 is CASSAVGTSGNYEQFF. The CDR3 region has the DNA TGTGCCAGCAGCGCCGTAGGGACTAGCGGGAACTATGAGCAGTTCTTC.

This clonotype was recorded many times. The CDR3 reads CASSVRTSGSLNTGELFF. CDR3 nucleotides: TGTGCCAGCAGCGTTCGGACTAGCGGGAGTCTTAACACCGGGGAGCTGTTTTTT. This chain joins TRBV9 and TRBJ2-2; TRBD2 aligns across 13 bases. The CDR3 is 18 amino acids. The junction had 6 bases not matched to a gene; V was cut back by 2 bases and J by 2 bases. The germline V gene encodes CDR1 SGDLS and CDR2 YYNGEE.

This sequence joins TRBV9 and TRBJ2-7; perhaps TRBD1 as D (6 bases). Germline V CDR1 and CDR2: SGDLS, YYNGEE. This CDR3 spans 15 amino acids. The ends were cut back, 0 bases at V and 2 bases at J, with 12 bases in the middle. The CDR3 DNA reads TGTGCCAGCAGCGTAGGACAGGCAACGCCCTACGAGCAGTACTTC. This translates into CASSVGQATPYEQYF.

Relative to its sample, this clonotype is medium-sized (0.01 to 0.1%). This sequence joins TRBV9 and TRBJ2-1; D remains ambiguous. The length of the CDR3 is 14 residues. V dropped 0 bases and J dropped 6 bases, with 10 bases sitting between them. Germline V CDR1 and CDR2: SGDLS, YYNGEE. In DNA form, the CDR3 reads TGTGCCAGCAGCGTAGGATTCTCACCCAATGAGCAGTTCTTC. It translates to CASSVGFSPNEQFF.

This clonotype was counted at least ten times. CDR3 amino acids: CASSVLFTGGNNEQFF. As DNA, the CDR3 is TGTGCCAGCAGCGTATTATTTACCGGCGGTAACAATGAGCAGTTCTTC. The chain is built from TRBV9 and TRBJ2-1; no definite D call. The V end was cut by 1 base, the J end by 5 bases, with 16 bases between. CDR3 length equals 16 residues. The germline V gene has CDR1 SGDLS and CDR2 YYNGEE.